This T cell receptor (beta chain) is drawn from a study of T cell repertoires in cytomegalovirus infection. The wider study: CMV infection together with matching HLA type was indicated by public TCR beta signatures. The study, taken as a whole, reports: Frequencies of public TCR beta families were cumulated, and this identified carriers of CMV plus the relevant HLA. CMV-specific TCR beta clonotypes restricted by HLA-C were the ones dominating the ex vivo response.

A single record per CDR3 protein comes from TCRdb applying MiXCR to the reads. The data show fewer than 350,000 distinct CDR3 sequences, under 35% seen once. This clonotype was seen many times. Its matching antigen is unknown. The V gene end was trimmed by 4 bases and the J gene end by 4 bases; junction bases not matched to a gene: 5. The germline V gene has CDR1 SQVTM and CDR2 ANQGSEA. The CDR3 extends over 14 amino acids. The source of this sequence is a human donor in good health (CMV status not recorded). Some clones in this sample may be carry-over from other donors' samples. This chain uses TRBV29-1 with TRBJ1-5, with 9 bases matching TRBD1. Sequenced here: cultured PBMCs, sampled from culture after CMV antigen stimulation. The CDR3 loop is CSVAGTGRNQPQHF. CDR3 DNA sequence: TGCAGCGTTGCCGGGACAGGGAGGAATCAGCCCCAGCATTTT.